This TCR beta chain was captured by sequencing in a study of cytomegalovirus exposure and HLA in healthy donors. Study-wide results and limits: In a later analysis, TCR beta V- and J-gene trimming showed a link to a missense DCLRE1C variant.

13 Jbeta primers and 60 Vbeta primers were used for the PCR. Profiling relied on immunoSEQ multiplex PCR, and the TCRdb table lists in-frame clones only, not all of them. Of roughly 96,000 clones in the sample, approximately 74% were seen once. Germline V gives CDR1 WSHSY, CDR2 SAAADI. With V trimmed by 6 bases and J by 6 bases, 12 bases remained unmatched. CDR3 length: 15 residues. In the case of this clone: As yet, its antigen is unknown.

Material: PBMCs. The receptor was derived from a female donor in good health and CMV-seropositive. The rearrangement links TRBV10-2 to TRBJ1-1; 8 nucleotides match TRBD1. CDR3 sequence (DNA): TGCGCCAGCAGACGGACAGGGCGAGGTGATGCTGAAGCTTTCTTT. Translated: CASRRTGRGDAEAFF.